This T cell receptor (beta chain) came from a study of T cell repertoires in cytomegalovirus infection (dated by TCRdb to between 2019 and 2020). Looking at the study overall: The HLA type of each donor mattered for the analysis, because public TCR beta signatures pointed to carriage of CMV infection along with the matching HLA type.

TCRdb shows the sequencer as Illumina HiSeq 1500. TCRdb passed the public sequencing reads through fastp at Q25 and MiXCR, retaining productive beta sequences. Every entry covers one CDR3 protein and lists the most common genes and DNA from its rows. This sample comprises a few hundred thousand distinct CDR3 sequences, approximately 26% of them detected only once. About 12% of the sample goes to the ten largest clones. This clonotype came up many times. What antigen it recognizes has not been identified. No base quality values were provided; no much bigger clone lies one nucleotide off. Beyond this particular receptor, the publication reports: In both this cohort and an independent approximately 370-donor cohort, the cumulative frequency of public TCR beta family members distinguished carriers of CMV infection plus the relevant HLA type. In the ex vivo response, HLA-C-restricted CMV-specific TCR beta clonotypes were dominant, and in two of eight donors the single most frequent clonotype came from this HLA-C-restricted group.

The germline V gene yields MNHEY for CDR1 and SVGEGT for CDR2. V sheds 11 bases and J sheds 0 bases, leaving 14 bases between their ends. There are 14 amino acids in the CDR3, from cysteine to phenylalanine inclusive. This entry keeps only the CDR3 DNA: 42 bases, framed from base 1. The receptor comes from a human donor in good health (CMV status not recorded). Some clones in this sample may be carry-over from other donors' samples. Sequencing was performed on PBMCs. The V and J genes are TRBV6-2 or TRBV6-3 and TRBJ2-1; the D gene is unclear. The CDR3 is CAARQPSSYNEQFF. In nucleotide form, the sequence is TGTGCCGCCCGGCAGCCGAGCTCCTACAATGAGCAGTTCTTC.